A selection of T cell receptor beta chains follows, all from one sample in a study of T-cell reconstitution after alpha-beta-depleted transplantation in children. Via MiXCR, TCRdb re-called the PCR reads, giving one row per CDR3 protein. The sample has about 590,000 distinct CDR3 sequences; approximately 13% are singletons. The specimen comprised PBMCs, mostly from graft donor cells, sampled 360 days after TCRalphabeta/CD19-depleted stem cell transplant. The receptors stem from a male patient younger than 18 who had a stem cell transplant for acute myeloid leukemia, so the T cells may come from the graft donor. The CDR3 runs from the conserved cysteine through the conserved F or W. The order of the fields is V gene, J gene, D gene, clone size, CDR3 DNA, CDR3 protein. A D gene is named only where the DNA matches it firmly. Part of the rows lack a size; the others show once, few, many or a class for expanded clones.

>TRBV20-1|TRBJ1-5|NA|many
TGCAGTGCCAGGGGAGGCCAGCCCCAGCATTTT
CSARGGQPQHF
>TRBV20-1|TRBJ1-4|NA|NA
TGCAGTGCTAGAGATTTGGGAAACCTGAAAAAACTGTTTTTT
CSARDLGNLKKLFF
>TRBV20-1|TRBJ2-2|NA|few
TGCAGTGCTAGCTATGTGGTATACACCGGGGAGCTGTTTTTT
CSASYVVYTGELFF
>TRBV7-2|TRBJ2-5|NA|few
TGTGCCAGCAGCTTGCAGCCAGGGGAGACCCAGTACTTC
CASSLQPGETQYF
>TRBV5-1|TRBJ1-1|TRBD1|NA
TGCGCCAGCAGCACCGGGACAGGGATGAACGCTGAAGCTTTCTTT
CASSTGTGMNAEAFF
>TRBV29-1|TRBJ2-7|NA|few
TGCAGCGTTGAGGGAGACAGGGGAGGGTCCTACGAGCAGTACTTC
CSVEGDRGGSYEQYF
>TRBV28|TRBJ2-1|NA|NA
TGTGCCAGCAGCCTACCCGAGGATGTAGGGACTCCCTACAATGAGCAGTTCTTC
CASSLPEDVGTPYNEQFF
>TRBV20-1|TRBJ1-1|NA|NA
TGCAGTGCTAGTTGGGCAGGTCTCGACGCTGAAGCTTTCTTT
CSASWAGLDAEAFF
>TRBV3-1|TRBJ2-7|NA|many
TGTGCCAGCAGCCAAGAAGTTTTGCGGGGGCAGTACTTC
CASSQEVLRGQYF
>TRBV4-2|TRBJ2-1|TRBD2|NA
TGTGCCAGCAGCCAAGATACAGAAGCGGGAGAAGGTTCCTACAATGAGCAGTTCTTC
CASSQDTEAGEGSYNEQFF
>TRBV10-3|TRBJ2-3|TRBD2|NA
TGTGCCATCACCGCCACTAGCGCCATCGAAGGCCCAGATACGCAGTATTTT
CAITATSAIEGPDTQYF
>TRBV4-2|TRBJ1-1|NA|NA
TGTGCCAGCAGCCAAGTTAATCCGACTGTGGGGGTGGGAGCTTTCTTT
CASSQVNPTVGVGAFF
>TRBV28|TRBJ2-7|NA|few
TGTGCCAGCAGTTTTTTCTTCCAGGAGGGGGGGATCGGGGACGAGCAGTACTTC
CASSFFFQEGGIGDEQYF
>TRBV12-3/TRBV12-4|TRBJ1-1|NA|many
TGTGCCAGCAGTCCGCGGACACCCCAGAGGGGGAACACTGAAGCTTTCTTT
CASSPRTPQRGNTEAFF